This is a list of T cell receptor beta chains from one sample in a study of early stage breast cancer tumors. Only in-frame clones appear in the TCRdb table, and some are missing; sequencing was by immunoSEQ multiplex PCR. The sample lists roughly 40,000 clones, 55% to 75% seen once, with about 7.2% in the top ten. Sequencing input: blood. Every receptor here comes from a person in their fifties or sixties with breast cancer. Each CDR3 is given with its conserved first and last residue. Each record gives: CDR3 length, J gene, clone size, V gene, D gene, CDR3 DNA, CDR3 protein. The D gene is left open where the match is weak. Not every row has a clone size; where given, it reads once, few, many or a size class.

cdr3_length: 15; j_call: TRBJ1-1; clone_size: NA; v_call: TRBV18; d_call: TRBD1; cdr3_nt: TGTGCCAGCTCACCATCGAAAGGGGGCAACACTGAAGCTTTCTTT; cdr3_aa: CASSPSKGGNTEAFF
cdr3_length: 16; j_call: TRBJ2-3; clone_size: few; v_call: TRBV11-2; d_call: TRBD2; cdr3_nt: TGTGCCAGCAGCTTAGTTGGGACTAGCGGAGGAGATACGCAGTATTTT; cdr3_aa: CASSLVGTSGGDTQYF
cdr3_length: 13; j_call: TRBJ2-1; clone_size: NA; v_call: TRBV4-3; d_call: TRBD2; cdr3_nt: TGCGCCAGCAGCCAAGATCAGGGCGGGGGTCAGTTCTTC; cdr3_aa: CASSQDQGGGQFF
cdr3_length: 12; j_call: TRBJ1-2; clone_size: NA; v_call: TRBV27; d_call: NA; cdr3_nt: TGTGCCAGCAGTTCGCCAGGGTATGGCTACACCTTC; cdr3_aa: CASSSPGYGYTF
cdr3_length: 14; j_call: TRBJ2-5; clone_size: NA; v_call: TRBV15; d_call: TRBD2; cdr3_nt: TGTGCCACCAGGGCTAGCGGGAGGACGGAGACCCAGTACTTC; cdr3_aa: CATRASGRTETQYF
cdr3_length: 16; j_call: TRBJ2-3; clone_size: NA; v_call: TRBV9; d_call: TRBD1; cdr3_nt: TGTGCCAGCAGCGTAGGGACAGGGGGCATCACAGATACGCAGTATTTT; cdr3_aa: CASSVGTGGITDTQYF
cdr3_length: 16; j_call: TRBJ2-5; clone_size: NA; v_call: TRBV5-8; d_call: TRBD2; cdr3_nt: TGTGCCAGCAGCTTCCGTCTAGCGGGAGTCCAAGAGACCCAGTACTTC; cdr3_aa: CASSFRLAGVQETQYF
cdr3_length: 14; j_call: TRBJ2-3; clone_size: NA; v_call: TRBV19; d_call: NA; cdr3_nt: TGTGCCAGTAGTATGGGTGGGGGCCCAGATACGCAGTATTTT; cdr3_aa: CASSMGGGPDTQYF
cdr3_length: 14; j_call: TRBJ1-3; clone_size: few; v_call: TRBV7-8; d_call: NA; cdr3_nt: TGTGCCAGCAGCTTATTGCAGGGAATTTCGGTCATATATTTT; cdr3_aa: CASSLLQGISVIYF
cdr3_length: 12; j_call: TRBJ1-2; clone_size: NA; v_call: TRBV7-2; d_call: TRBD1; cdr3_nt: TGTGCCAGCAGCTGGGACAGGGAGGGCTACACCTTC; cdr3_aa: CASSWDREGYTF
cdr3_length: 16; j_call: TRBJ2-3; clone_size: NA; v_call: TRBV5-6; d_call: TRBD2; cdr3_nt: TGTGCCAGCAGCTTTAGCGGGAGGGGGAGCACAGATACGCAGTATTTT; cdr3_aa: CASSFSGRGSTDTQYF
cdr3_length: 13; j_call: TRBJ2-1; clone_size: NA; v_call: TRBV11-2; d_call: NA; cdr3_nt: TGTGCCAGCAGCACCCAAAGAGGGAATGAGCAGTTCTTC; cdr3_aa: CASSTQRGNEQFF
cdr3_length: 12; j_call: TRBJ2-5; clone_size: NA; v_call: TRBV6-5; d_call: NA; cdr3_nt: TGTGCCAGCAGGAGGACTGGTGAGACCCAGTACTTC; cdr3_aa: CASRRTGETQYF
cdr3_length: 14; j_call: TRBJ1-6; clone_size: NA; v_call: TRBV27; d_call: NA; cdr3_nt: TGTGCCAGCAGTTTATCGGAGGGTGGGGCACCCCTCCACTTT; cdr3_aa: CASSLSEGGAPLHF
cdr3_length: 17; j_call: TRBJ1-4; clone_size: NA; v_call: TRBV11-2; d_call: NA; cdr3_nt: TGTGCCAGCAGAGGACTGGGCACTCCAAGGACTAATGAAAAACTGTTTTTT; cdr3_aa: CASRGLGTPRTNEKLFF
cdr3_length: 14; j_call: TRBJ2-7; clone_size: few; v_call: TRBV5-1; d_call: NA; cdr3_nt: TGCGCCAGCAGACTGGCAGGGGCAACCTACGAGCAGTACTTC; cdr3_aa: CASRLAGATYEQYF
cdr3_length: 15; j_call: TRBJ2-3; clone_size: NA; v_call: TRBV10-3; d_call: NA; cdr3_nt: TGTGCCATCAGTGAGGGGAGGGGGGGCACAGATACGCAGTATTTT; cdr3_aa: CAISEGRGGTDTQYF
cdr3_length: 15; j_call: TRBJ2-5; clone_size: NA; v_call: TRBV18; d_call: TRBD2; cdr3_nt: TGTGCCAGCTCATCGACTAGCGGGAGGTCAGAGACCCAGTACTTC; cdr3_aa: CASSSTSGRSETQYF
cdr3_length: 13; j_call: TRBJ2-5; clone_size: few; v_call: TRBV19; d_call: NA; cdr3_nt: TGTGCCAGTAGCCCGGGACTCCGGGAGACCCAGTACTTC; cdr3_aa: CASSPGLRETQYF
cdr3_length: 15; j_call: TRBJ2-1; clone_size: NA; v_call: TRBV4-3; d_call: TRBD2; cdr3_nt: TGCGCCAGCAGCCCCGGGACTAGCGCTTACAATGAGCAGTTCTTC; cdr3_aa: CASSPGTSAYNEQFF
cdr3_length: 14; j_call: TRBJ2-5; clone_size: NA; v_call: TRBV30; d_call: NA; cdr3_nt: TGTGCCTGGTCCAGGGTGGCGCGAGGAGAGACCCAGTACTTC; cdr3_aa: CAWSRVARGETQYF
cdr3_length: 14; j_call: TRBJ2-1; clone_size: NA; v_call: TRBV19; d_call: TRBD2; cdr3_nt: TGTGCCAGTAGTCCCAGGGGCCTAGCGGGAGATAGGATCTTC; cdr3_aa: CASSPRGLAGDRIF
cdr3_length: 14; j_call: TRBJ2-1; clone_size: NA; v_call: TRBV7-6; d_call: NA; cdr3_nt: TGTGCCAGCAGCTTGGACAGCGCTGGCAATGAGCAGTTCTTC; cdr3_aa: CASSLDSAGNEQFF
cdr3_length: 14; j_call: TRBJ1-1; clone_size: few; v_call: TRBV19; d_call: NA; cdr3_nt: TGTGCCAGTAGTATTCAGCCGGGAAACACTGAAGCTTTCTTT; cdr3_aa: CASSIQPGNTEAFF
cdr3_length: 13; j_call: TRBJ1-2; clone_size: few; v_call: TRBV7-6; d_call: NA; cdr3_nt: TGTGCCAGCAGCGGAGGACTTCCCTATGGCTACACCTTC; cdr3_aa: CASSGGLPYGYTF
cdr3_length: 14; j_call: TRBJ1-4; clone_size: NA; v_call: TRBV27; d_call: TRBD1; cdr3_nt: TGTGCCAGCAGTAGACAGGGATCTAATGAAAAACTGTTTTTT; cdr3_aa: CASSRQGSNEKLFF
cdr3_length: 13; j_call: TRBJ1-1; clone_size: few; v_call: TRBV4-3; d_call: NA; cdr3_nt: TGCGCCAGCAGCCAAGATACAGAGGGTGAAGCTTTCTTT; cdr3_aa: CASSQDTEGEAFF
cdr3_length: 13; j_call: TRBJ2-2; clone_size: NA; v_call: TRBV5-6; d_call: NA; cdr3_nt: TGTGCCAGCAGCTCCCCCGGCACCGGGGAGCTGTTTTTT; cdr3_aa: CASSSPGTGELFF
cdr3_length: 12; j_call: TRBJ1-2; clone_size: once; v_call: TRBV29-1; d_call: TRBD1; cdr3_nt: TGCAGTCAAGGGGACAGGGCCTATGGCTACACCTTC; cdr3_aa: CSQGDRAYGYTF
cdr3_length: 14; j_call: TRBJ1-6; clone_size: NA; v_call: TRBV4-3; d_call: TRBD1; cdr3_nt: TGCGCCAGCAGCCCGGGACAGGGAAATTCACCCCTCCACTTT; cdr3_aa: CASSPGQGNSPLHF
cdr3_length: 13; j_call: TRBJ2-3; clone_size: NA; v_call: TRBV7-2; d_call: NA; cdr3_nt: TGTGCCAGCAGCTCTACCCCGGGACAAGGGCAGTATTTT; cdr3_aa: CASSSTPGQGQYF
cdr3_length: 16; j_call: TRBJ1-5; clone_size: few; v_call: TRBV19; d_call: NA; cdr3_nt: TGTGCCAGTAGTATAGAGGGAGGGATGGGGAATCAGCCCCAGCATTTT; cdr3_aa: CASSIEGGMGNQPQHF